A selection of T cell receptor beta chains follows, all from one sample in a study of blood T cells in healthy people across ages. TCRdb itself ran the 5' RACE reads through MiXCR, one entry per CDR3 protein. The table has 1.4 million or so distinct CDR3 sequences, about 42% seen once. The sample taken for sequencing was blood. These receptors all come from a woman aged 18-29 years in good health. CDR3s include the opening cysteine and the closing phenylalanine or tryptophan. Fields, in order: D gene, clone size, V gene, J gene, CDR3 protein, CDR3 DNA. D genes are given only for firm matches. Rows may omit the clone size; those that give it use once, few, many or a size class.

NA	once	TRBV15	TRBJ2-5	CATSERSRETQYF	TGTGCCACCAGCGAGCGATCGAGGGAGACCCAGTACTTC
NA	few	TRBV20-1	TRBJ2-5	CSASRDTQETQYF	TGCAGTGCTTCCCGGGACACCCAAGAGACCCAGTACTTC
NA	NA	TRBV27	TRBJ2-1	CASRASSFNEQFF	TGTGCCAGCAGGGCTAGTTCTTTCAATGAGCAGTTCTTC
NA	few	TRBV12-3/TRBV12-4	TRBJ1-2	CASSWTAIGYTF	TGTGCCAGCAGTTGGACAGCCATTGGCTACACCTTC
TRBD2	NA	TRBV12-3/TRBV12-4	TRBJ2-1	CASRGTIAHEQFF	TGTGCCAGCAGGGGGACTATCGCGCATGAGCAGTTCTTC
TRBD1	NA	TRBV6-5	TRBJ2-5	CASSYSTGGIETQYF	TGTGCCAGCAGTTACTCGACAGGGGGCATAGAGACCCAGTACTTC
TRBD2	few	TRBV6-5	TRBJ2-2	CASSRLAPNTGELFF	TGTGCCAGCAGTAGACTAGCTCCGAACACCGGGGAGCTGTTTTTT
TRBD2	NA	TRBV25-1	TRBJ2-3	CASSELAGAGLDTQYF	TGTGCCAGCAGTGAACTAGCGGGAGCTGGCTTAGATACGCAGTATTTT
TRBD2	NA	TRBV30	TRBJ2-2	CAWEPGLAGGTGELFF	TGTGCCTGGGAGCCGGGACTAGCGGGAGGCACCGGGGAGCTGTTTTTT
TRBD1	NA	TRBV24-1	TRBJ1-4	CATSEGTGDEKLFF	TGTGCCACCAGTGAAGGGACAGGGGATGAAAAACTGTTTTTT
TRBD1	NA	TRBV11-2	TRBJ1-4	CASSYRDRINEKLFF	TGTGCCAGCAGCTACCGGGACAGGATTAATGAAAAACTGTTTTTT
TRBD1	NA	TRBV14	TRBJ1-2	CASSQTGTGFYGYTF	TGTGCCAGCAGCCAAACCGGGACAGGGTTCTATGGCTACACCTTC
TRBD1	few	TRBV24-1	TRBJ2-7	CATSDTTSRTGAHEQYF	TGTGCCACCAGTGACACCACATCTCGGACAGGCGCCCACGAGCAGTACTTC
NA	NA	TRBV27	TRBJ2-7	CASSPTSTYEQYF	TGTGCCAGCAGCCCGACTAGTACCTACGAGCAGTACTTC
NA	NA	TRBV27	TRBJ1-1	CASSLSLQNTEAFF	TGTGCCAGCAGTTTATCACTCCAGAACACTGAAGCTTTCTTT
NA	NA	TRBV7-2	TRBJ2-7	CASSPTESYEQYF	TGTGCCAGCAGTCCCACGGAGTCCTACGAGCAGTACTTC
NA	NA	TRBV19	TRBJ1-5	CASSRRDGSNQPQHF	TGTGCCAGTAGTCGTAGAGACGGTAGCAATCAGCCCCAGCATTTT
NA	few	TRBV6-6	TRBJ1-5	CASRYGGHNQPQHF	TGTGCCAGCAGGTACGGAGGCCACAATCAGCCCCAGCATTTT
NA	few	TRBV3-1	TRBJ2-5	CASSQDLLDETQYF	TGTGCCAGCAGCCAAGACCTCCTCGATGAGACCCAGTACTTC
NA	NA	TRBV25-1	TRBJ1-4	CASIGQLNEKLFF	TGTGCCAGCATAGGACAGCTTAATGAAAAACTGTTTTTT
NA	NA	TRBV29-1	TRBJ1-2	CSVEDQPGYTF	TGCAGCGTTGAAGATCAACCTGGCTACACCTTC
NA	NA	TRBV6-1	TRBJ1-5	CASSGGDTSNQPQHF	TGTGCCAGCAGTGGGGGGGACACTAGCAATCAGCCCCAGCATTTT
NA	few	TRBV7-2	TRBJ2-1	CASSFRTSNNEQFF	TGTGCCAGCAGCTTCCGGACAAGCAACAATGAGCAGTTCTTC
NA	many	TRBV12-3/TRBV12-4	TRBJ2-4	CASSLEEGNIQYF	TGTGCCAGCAGTTTAGAGGAGGGGAACATTCAGTACTTC
NA	NA	TRBV20-1	TRBJ2-1	CSADRRVYNEQFF	TGCAGTGCTGATAGACGGGTGTACAATGAGCAGTTCTTC
NA	once	TRBV20-1	TRBJ2-3	CSAVTNYVSDTQYF	TGCAGTGCTGTTACTAACTATGTCTCAGATACGCAGTATTTT
NA	NA	TRBV5-1	TRBJ2-2	CASTMTSANTGELFF	TGCGCCAGCACCATGACTAGTGCGAACACCGGGGAGCTGTTTTTT
NA	NA	TRBV2	TRBJ2-7	CASSEPQGGPRVTSRYEQYF	TGTGCCAGCAGTGAACCCCAGGGGGGGCCGAGGGTAACTAGTCGCTACGAGCAGTACTTC
NA	NA	TRBV29-1	TRBJ1-2	CSVLLEDYGYTF	TGCAGCGTTCTACTCGAGGACTATGGCTACACCTTC
NA	NA	TRBV27	TRBJ1-5	CASRGMDSGDQPQHF	TGTGCCAGCAGAGGGATGGACAGTGGGGATCAGCCCCAGCATTTT
NA	few	TRBV6-5	TRBJ2-5	CASSIGPWGEQYF	TGTGCCAGCAGTATAGGGCCCTGGGGGGAGCAGTACTTC
NA	NA	TRBV7-2	TRBJ2-5	CASSFSAQETQYF	TGTGCCAGCAGCTTTTCAGCTCAAGAGACCCAGTACTTC
NA	NA	TRBV12-3/TRBV12-4	TRBJ1-2	CASSSQAGARYGYTF	TGTGCCAGCAGTTCCCAAGCGGGGGCGCGCTATGGCTACACCTTC
NA	NA	TRBV30	TRBJ2-7	CAWTGSPQGPHNEQYF	TGTGCCTGGACTGGTTCCCCACAGGGCCCCCACAATGAGCAGTACTTC
TRBD1	NA	TRBV6-1	TRBJ1-1	CASSEPGQGKNTEAFF	TGTGCCAGCAGTGAACCAGGACAGGGGAAAAACACTGAAGCTTTCTTT
TRBD1	NA	TRBV7-9	TRBJ1-1	CASSHIADRGTFF	TGTGCCAGCAGCCACATCGCGGACAGGGGGACTTTCTTT